These 3 T cell receptor beta chains originate from one sample sequenced in a study of identical twins. TCRdb ran MiXCR on the 5' RACE reads and lists one entry per CDR3 protein. The sample lists 240,000 or so distinct CDR3 sequences; approximately 7% were seen once. These records were also assigned to another study, of yellow fever vaccine responses in identical twins.

The sequenced material came from memory (CD45RO+) T cells sorted from blood. The origin of the receptors is a woman under 30 in good health.

The chain couples TRBV29-1 to TRBJ2-6, with D perhaps matching TRBD1 or TRBD2 (5 bases each). V dropped 5 bases and J dropped 3 bases, with 11 bases sitting between them. This CDR3 region has 14 residues. Per the germline V gene, CDR1 is SQVTM and CDR2 is ANQGSEA. The CDR3 coding sequence is TGCAGCGTTTCTTGGGACCATGGGGCCAACGTCCTGACTTTC. Translation gives CSVSWDHGANVLTF. Drawing the rest from reference TRBV29-1 and TRBJ2-6, the complete variable domain is SAVISQKPSRDICQRGTSLTIQCQVDSQVTMMFWYRQQPGQSLTLIATANQGSEATYESGFVIDKFPISRPNLTFSTLTVSNMSPEDSSIYLCSVSWDHGANVLTFGAGSRLTVL.

The chain joins TRBV9 to TRBJ2-2, with 7 bases that match TRBD2. Looked up from germline, CDR1 is SGDLS and CDR2 is YYNGEE. The CDR3 covers 16 residues. Unmatched junction bases numbered 5, after V lost 3 bases and J lost 0 bases. The CDR3 DNA reads as TGTGCCAGCAGCGCGACAGCGGGGTCGAACACCGGGGAGCTGTTTTTT. It encodes CASSATAGSNTGELFF. Full variable domain (outside the CDR3, taken from reference TRBV9 and TRBJ2-2): DSGVTQTPKHLITATGQRVTLRCSPRSGDLSVYWYQQSLDQGLQFLIQYYNGEERAKGNILERFSAQQFPDLHSELNLSSLELGDSALYFCASSATAGSNTGELFFGEGSRLTVL.

This chain connects TRBV28 to TRBJ1-1, with 11 bases matching TRBD1. V dropped 3 bases and J dropped 8; count of bases not matched to a gene: 8. This CDR3 is 15 amino acids long. CDR1 is MDHEN, CDR2 SYDVKM, per germline. CDR3 nucleotides: TGTGCCAGCAGTTTCCCCGGACAGGGGGCGCGGGAAGCTTTCTTT. Translating gives CASSFPGQGAREAFF.